This TCR beta chain appears in the sequencing data of a study of blood T cells in healthy people across ages. In regard to this clonotype: At one of its ends the junction is not consistent with the germline gene, which may arise from a read error.

The germline gives CDR1 SGHVS, CDR2 FNYEAQ. The length of the CDR3 is 17 residues. Primers used in a second PCR of roughly 6 to 11 cycles were a sample-barcoded 5' primer and a J-beta primer mix. TCRdb passed the 5' RACE reads through MiXCR, listing each CDR3 protein once. The data contain hundreds of thousands of distinct CDR3 sequences, around 46% of them singletons. The receptor's source is an older woman in good health. The source material was blood. The V and J genes are TRBV7-6 and TRBJ1-4; possibly TRBD1 for D (6 bases). In DNA form, the CDR3 reads TGTGCCAGCGGCTTAGTGGGGATCAGGGGAAGTAATGAAAAACTGTTTTTT. Amino acids: CASGLVGIRGSNEKLFF.